This T cell receptor (beta chain) was recorded in a study of T cells in Graves' hyperthyroidism and ophthalmopathy. Researchers amplified the TCR beta CDR3 regions from RNA transcripts. The TCR CDR3 first-round RT-PCR relied on the HTBI primer set. Each CDR3 protein is one row after TCRdb ran MiXCR on the multiplex PCR reads. There are 90,000 to 120,000 distinct CDR3 sequences in the sample; 16% occur only once, and 42% lies in the top ten. This clonotype was seen ten or more times. This CDR3 contains 15 residues. The V end lost 1 base, the J end lost 5 bases, and 17 bases lay between the germline ends. CDR1 GTSNPN and CDR2 SVGIG come from the germline V gene (reference sequence).

The chain employs TRBV30 and TRBJ2-5; D is undetermined. The clonotype was recovered from a woman between 45 and 60 years old with Graves' hyperthyroidism. The sequencing input was blood. CDR3 bases: TGTGCCTGGAGTGCAGGTTATACCTCCCGGGAGACCCAGTACTTC. The encoded protein is CAWSAGYTSRETQYF.